In this sample, the clone carrying this T cell receptor (beta chain) turned up many times. This record comes from a study of response to subunit inactivated influenza vaccine. Each CDR3 protein gets one entry after TCRdb re-called the RT-PCR reads with MiXCR. This repertoire shows approximately 570,000 distinct CDR3 sequences, 6.5% to 8% found once; its top ten account for around 13%. Trimming shortened V by 3 bases and J by 4 bases, and 27 bases separated the two germline ends. The CDR3 sequence is 19 residues long. CDR1 and CDR2 from the germline V gene are SGHAT and FQNNGV. The clonotype originates from a man in his fifties or sixties who received an inactivated influenza vaccine. The sample was PBMCs from blood, taken around 2 years after vaccination. The gene calls are TRBV11-2 and TRBJ1-2; tentatively, D is TRBD1 (5 bases). CDR3 protein: CASSFFSLTGRAYVYGYTF. The CDR3 nucleotides are TGTGCCAGCAGCTTTTTTAGTCTTACGGGCAGGGCTTACGTCTATGGCTACACCTTC.